This TCR beta chain was documented in a study of beta chain features in type 1 diabetes. Study background: Patients shared similar age, gender and cell yields with healthy donors. Study findings and constraints: Type 1 diabetes patients had TCRB CDR3s that were shorter (moderately but significantly so) in all four CD4+ subsets. PCR might show a preference for shorter templates, equally across patients and controls.

Since all of the isolated RNA was reverse transcribed, expressed TCRB transcripts were what got sequenced. For naive, central memory and regulatory T cell samples, reads averaged about 3.7 million. Sequencing was performed with immunoSEQ multiplex PCR; in TCRdb, only in-frame clones are kept and a portion is missing. The profile shows nearly 700,000 clones, around 15% of them singletons. This CDR3 contains 13 residues. There was one heparinised blood draw per donor, averaging around 120 mL. A remark on this clone: The antigen is not known.

V gene TRBV21-1 combines with J gene TRBJ2-7; the table's D gene call, TRBD1, was not cross checked with the DNA. TRBV21-1 is flagged as a pseudogene. The receptor was derived from a man aged 18 to 35 with type 1 diabetes. The sequenced material came from naive CD4+ T cells from blood. The CDR3 loop reads CASSNTGFHEQYF. In DNA form, the CDR3 reads TGTGCCAGCAGTAACACAGGGTTCCACGAGCAGTACTTC.